This T cell receptor (beta chain) came from a study of blood T cell repertoires in COVID-19. The method was immunoSEQ multiplex PCR; TCRdb's version includes in-frame clones alone and lacks a portion of them. The sample includes 180,000 or so clones, approximately 80% of them seen just once. This CDR3 contains 16 residues. Trimming shortened V by 4 bases and J by 4 bases, and 20 bases separated the two germline ends. Germline CDR1 is SGHRS and CDR2 is YFSETQ. Clinical histories supplied by participants themselves formed the basis of cohort assignment. A few counts support this clone. Sequencing was performed on PBMCs or T cells enriched from blood (not recorded which). This sequence was found in a middle-aged man who had recovered from COVID-19. V usage is TRBV5-1 and J usage is TRBJ2-5; perhaps TRBD2 as D (6 bases). CDR3 in amino acids: CASSLVAGTVGETQYF. The CDR3 DNA is TGCGCCAGCAGCCTGGTTGCAGGGACTGTAGGAGAGACCCAGTACTTC. The whole variable domain, remainder taken from reference TRBV5-1 and TRBJ2-5, is KAGVTQTPRYLIKTRGQQVTLSCSPISGHRSVSWYQQTPGQGLQFLFEYFSETQRNKGNFPGRFSGRQFSNSRSEMNVSTLELGDSALYLCASSLVAGTVGETQYFGPGTRLLVL.